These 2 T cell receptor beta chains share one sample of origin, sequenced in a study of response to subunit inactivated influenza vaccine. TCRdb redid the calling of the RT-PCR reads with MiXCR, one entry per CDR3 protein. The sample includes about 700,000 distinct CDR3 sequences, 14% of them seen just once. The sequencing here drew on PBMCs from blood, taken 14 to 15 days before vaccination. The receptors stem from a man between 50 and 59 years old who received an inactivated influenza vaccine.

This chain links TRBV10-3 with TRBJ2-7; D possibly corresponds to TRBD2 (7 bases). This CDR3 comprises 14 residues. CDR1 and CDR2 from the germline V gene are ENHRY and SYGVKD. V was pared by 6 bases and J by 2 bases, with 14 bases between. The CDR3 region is CAIRAPGGPYEQYF. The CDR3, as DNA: TGTGCCATCAGAGCCCCGGGGGGCCCCTACGAGCAGTACTTC.

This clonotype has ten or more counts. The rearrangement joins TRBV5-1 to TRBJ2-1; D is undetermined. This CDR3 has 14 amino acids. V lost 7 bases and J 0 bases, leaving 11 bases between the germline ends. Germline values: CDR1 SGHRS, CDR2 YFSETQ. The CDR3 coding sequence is TGCGCCAGCCAACTTCTGACCTCCTACAATGAGCAGTTCTTC. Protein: CASQLLTSYNEQFF. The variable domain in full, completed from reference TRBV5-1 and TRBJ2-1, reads KAGVTQTPRYLIKTRGQQVTLSCSPISGHRSVSWYQQTPGQGLQFLFEYFSETQRNKGNFPGRFSGRQFSNSRSEMNVSTLELGDSALYLCASQLLTSYNEQFFGPGTRLTVL.